Here is one TCR beta chain with its context. These data come from a study of blood T cell repertoires in COVID-19. Authors' processing steps: Estimation of nucleated cell counts relied on the amplification of reference gene primers. The data were produced by immunoSEQ multiplex PCR, yet TCRdb's version contains in-frame clones alone and is incomplete. That table furnishes V, J and clone size, whereas the DNA furnished D and trimming. The top ten hold almost 4.5% of the sample, which has about 200,000 clones, 85% to 90% seen once. The sequence was collected from a man over 45 with acute or convalescent COVID-19. Material for sequencing was peripheral blood.

The CDR3 sequence is CASSPQGKGTEAFF. The CDR3 bases are TGTGCCAGCAGCCCGCAGGGCAAGGGAACTGAAGCTTTCTTT. The chain carries TRBV5-4 and TRBJ1-1; D might be TRBD1 (5 bases). The V gene's germline CDR1 is SGHNT and CDR2 YYREEE (reference sequence). The CDR3 consists of 14 residues. Trimming stripped 4 bases from V and 5 bases from J, with 15 bases between.